This T cell receptor beta chain was found in a study of cytomegalovirus exposure and HLA in healthy donors. Study-wide findings and caveats: When analyzed later, a missense DCLRE1C variant was found to be linked to TCR beta V- and J-gene trimming. Most TCR sequences were rare, but some public TCRs occurred in many donors.

With respect to this clone: What it recognizes is unknown.

This CDR3 is 13 amino acids long. Germline lookup yields CDR1 SGHVS and CDR2 FNYEAQ. V was pared by 4 bases and J by 4 bases, with 8 bases between. 13 Jbeta primers and 60 Vbeta primers were used for the PCR. Generated by immunoSEQ multiplex PCR, the TCRdb table keeps only in-frame clones and is missing some. The sample includes 110,000 or so clones, 70% to 80% of them seen just once. This TCR was sampled from a woman between 50 and 59 years old in good health and CMV-seropositive. The source material was PBMCs. This chain links TRBV7-6 with TRBJ1-5, with D maybe TRBD1 (6 bases). The CDR3 reads CASSSQGNQPQHF. For the CDR3, the DNA is TGTGCCAGCAGCTCGCAGGGGAATCAGCCCCAGCATTTT.